This T cell receptor (beta chain) was recovered during a study of blood T cell repertoires in COVID-19. Overall study context: Italy, Spain and the United States were the sources of the convalescent and acute COVID-19 samples. In each case, the material was cDNA or gDNA derived from T cells, B-cell-depleted T cells, or PBMCs.

V was pared by 1 base and J by 1 base, with 1 base of the junction left unmatched. This CDR3 comprises 15 residues. Germline CDR1 and CDR2: MNHNS and SASEGT. This clone was seen many times. In the original analysis: For nucleated cells, counts were estimated from reference gene primer amplification. Produced via immunoSEQ multiplex PCR; TCRdb's table is partial and in-frame only. That table is the source of V, J and clone size, and D and trimming were worked out from the DNA. The repertoire consists of more than 65,000 clones, with 82% occurring once and the leading ten covering roughly an eighth. This TCR derives from a woman of 80 years or more with acute or convalescent COVID-19. The sequenced material came from peripheral blood. The chain recombines TRBV6-1 with TRBJ1-5; 7 bases align to TRBD1. The CDR3 DNA sequence: TGTGCCAGCAGTGAAGTGGACAGGAGCAATCAGCCCCAGCATTTT. Amino acids: CASSEVDRSNQPQHF.